A single TCR beta chain is shown here with its context. This clone was seen many times. What this receptor recognizes is not known. The read is 3 residues too short to cover the CDR3 end, so that end is filled in from the germline J gene. For sequencing, equivalent amounts of genomic DNA were input from CVID and control samples. For every sample, a 60 bp segment covering the rearranged TCRbeta CDR3 region was amplified and then sequenced. TCRbeta amplification used the immunoSEQ assay, a bias-corrected multiplex PCR with high-throughput sequencing. The authors processed their data as follows. Each unique nucleotide sequence was treated as a clone and annotated with V, D and J genes, copy number and frequency. Sequences were labeled productive if in frame, and non-productive if out of frame or containing stop codons. As previously described, clonality was calculated on the basis of Shannon's entropy. Mean CDR3 Kyte-Doolittle hydropathy was derived from the predicted amino acid sequences of productive clones. The R hclust function was used to hierarchically cluster scaled V gene usage with Manhattan distance and complete linkage. To assess clone sharing by CDR3 amino acid sequence, 12 repertoires per group were resampled over 100 rounds. The repertoires were searched for around 75 published EBV-specific and almost 250 published CMV-specific TCRbeta sequences. After a couple of CVID samples that produced fewer than 10,000 sequences were dropped from the analysis, 42 CVID repertoires remained. TCRdb holds this immuneACCESS table with in-frame rearrangements only. Some clones are missing; in checked studies, unresolved V genes explain under half, and the rest has no known cause. Clonal size and the V and J genes are those of that table, whereas D and trimming came from the DNA. The table puts 45,000 to 70,000 clones in this sample, none counted just once. The ten largest clones add up to about 5.7% of the sample.

CDR1 and CDR2 are read off the germline V gene as SGHRS and YFSETQ. V sheds 0 bases and J sheds 2 bases, leaving 5 bases between their ends. The cysteine opens and the phenylalanine closes a CDR3 of 13 amino acids. Shown are 30 bases from within the CDR3, in frame from base 1. Predominantly Caucasian heritage was noted among both the CVID patients and the healthy controls. Heparinized peripheral whole blood samples of about 5 to 8.5 ml were obtained from each donor. TCRbeta CDR3 repertoires were sequenced from genomic DNA of adults with common variable immune deficiency (CVID) and healthy adult controls. There were 22 healthy adult volunteers in the control group (roughly twelve female and around ten male), ranging in age from about 23 to 66 years, with a mean age of nearly 35. Diluted blood was subjected to density centrifugation over Hypaque 1077 or Ficoll-Paque for isolation of peripheral blood mononuclear cells. Genomic DNA was extracted from unsorted mononuclear cells by Qiagen column purification or by a centrifugation-based method.

The sample belongs to a study of T cell clonality in common variable immunodeficiency (dated by TCRdb to between 2014 and 2017). The investigation overall reported the following: Fewer TCRbeta clones were shared among CVID subjects than among healthy controls (p < 0.0001). TCRbeta clonality was higher in CVID subjects than in healthy controls (t-test p = 0.018), and the increase was most characteristic of about a third of subjects. CVID TCRbeta sequences were reported to have fewer deletions and N-nucleotide insertions and to lack highly modified clones with 13 or more V deletions. Correlations of repertoire features with clinical complications were constrained by heterogeneity among patients within the CVID cohort. Even though DNA input was the same, control samples had an average of about 89,000 unique sequences each, compared with about 30,000 in CVID samples. According to the authors, figuring out what caused the increased clonality in CVID would require sequencing the repertoires of T cell subpopulations.

The clonotype originates from a person between 18 and 69 years old in good health. Recombination linked TRBV5-1 to TRBJ2-5; the D gene is not confidently resolved. The specimen was peripheral blood mononuclear cells. The CDR3 DNA, read in part, is TGCGCCAGCAGCTTGGAAACACAAGAGACC. Its protein is CASSLETQET. The CDR3 reads in full as CASSLETQETQYF. Extended through the reference TRBV5-1 and TRBJ2-5 proteins, this CDR3 yields the full variable domain: KAGVTQTPRYLIKTRGQQVTLSCSPISGHRSVSWYQQTPGQGLQFLFEYFSETQRNKGNFPGRFSGRQFSNSRSEMNVSTLELGDSALYLCASSLETQETQYFGPGTRLLVL.